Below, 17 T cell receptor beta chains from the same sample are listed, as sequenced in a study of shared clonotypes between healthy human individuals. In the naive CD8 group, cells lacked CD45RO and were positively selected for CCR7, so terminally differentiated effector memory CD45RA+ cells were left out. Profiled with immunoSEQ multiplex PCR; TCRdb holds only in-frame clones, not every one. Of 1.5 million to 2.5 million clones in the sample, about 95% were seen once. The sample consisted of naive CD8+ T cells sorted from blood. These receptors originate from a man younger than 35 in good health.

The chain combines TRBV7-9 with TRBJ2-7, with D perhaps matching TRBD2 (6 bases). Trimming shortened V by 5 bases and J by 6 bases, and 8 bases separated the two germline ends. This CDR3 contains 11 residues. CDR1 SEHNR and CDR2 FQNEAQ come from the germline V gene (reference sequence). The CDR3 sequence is CASSRGVEQYF. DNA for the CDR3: TGTGCCAGCAGCCGCGGGGTCGAGCAGTACTTC.

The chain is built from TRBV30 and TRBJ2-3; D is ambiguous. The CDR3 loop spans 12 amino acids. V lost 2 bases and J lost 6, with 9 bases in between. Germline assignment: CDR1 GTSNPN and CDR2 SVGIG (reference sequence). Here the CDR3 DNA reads TGTGCCTGGAGTAATATCGGGGATACGCAGTATTTT. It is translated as CAWSNIGDTQYF.

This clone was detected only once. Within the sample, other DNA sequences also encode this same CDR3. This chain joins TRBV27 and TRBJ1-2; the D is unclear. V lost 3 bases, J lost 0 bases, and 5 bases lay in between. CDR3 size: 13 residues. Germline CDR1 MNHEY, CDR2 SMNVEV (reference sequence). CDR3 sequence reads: CASSFGTNYGYTF. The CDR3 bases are TGTGCCAGCAGTTTCGGGACTAACTATGGCTACACCTTC.

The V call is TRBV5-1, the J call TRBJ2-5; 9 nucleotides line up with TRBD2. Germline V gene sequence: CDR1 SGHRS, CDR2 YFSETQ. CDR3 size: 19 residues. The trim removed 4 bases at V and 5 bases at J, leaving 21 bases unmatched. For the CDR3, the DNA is TGCGCCAGCAGCCCCACTCCAGCGGGGGGTCGCCAGCTCGGGGAGACCCAGTACTTC. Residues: CASSPTPAGGRQLGETQYF. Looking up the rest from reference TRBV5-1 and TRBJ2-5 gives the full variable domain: KAGVTQTPRYLIKTRGQQVTLSCSPISGHRSVSWYQQTPGQGLQFLFEYFSETQRNKGNFPGRFSGRQFSNSRSEMNVSTLELGDSALYLCASSPTPAGGRQLGETQYFGPGTRLLVL.

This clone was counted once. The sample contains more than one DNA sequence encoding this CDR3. CDR3 protein: CASSFPGYEQYF. The CDR3 region has the DNA TGTGCCAGCAGCTTCCCAGGATACGAGCAGTACTTC. V usage is TRBV11-2 and J usage is TRBJ2-7, with unresolved D. CDR1 is SGHAT and CDR2 is FQNNGV in the germline V gene. The CDR3 covers 12 residues. Trimming left V 3 bases short and J 4 bases short, with 7 bases between. The variable domain in full, with the rest retrieved from reference TRBV11-2 and TRBJ2-7, is EAGVAQSPRYKIIEKRQSVAFWCNPISGHATLYWYQQILGQGPKLLIQFQNNGVVDDSQLPKDRFSAERLKGVDSTLKIQPAKLEDSAVYLCASSFPGYEQYFGPGTRLTVT.

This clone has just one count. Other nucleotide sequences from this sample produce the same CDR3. The CDR3 region has the DNA TGTGCCAGCAGTGAAGGTGCGGGGGCCTACGAGCAGTACTTC. Residues: CASSEGAGAYEQYF. V and J are TRBV6-1 and TRBJ2-7; 7 positions agree with TRBD2. Germline CDR1 is MNHNS and CDR2 is SASEGT. Trimming removed 1 base from V and 2 bases from J; junction bases left unmatched: 2. There are 14 residues in the CDR3.

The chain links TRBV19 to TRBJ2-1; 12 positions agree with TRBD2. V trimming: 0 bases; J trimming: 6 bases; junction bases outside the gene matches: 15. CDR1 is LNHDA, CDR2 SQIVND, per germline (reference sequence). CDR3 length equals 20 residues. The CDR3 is CASSIDLWGTGTSGSNEQFF. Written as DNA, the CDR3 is TGTGCCAGTAGTATAGATCTATGGGGGACAGGGACTAGCGGGTCCAATGAGCAGTTCTTC.

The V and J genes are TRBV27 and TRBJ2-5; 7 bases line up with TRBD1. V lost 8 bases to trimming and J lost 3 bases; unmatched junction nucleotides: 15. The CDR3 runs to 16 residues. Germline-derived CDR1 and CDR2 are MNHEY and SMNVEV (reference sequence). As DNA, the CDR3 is TGTGCCAGCGGACCGGGACAGCTCCTCGGGGAAGAGACCCAGTACTTC. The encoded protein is CASGPGQLLGEETQYF.

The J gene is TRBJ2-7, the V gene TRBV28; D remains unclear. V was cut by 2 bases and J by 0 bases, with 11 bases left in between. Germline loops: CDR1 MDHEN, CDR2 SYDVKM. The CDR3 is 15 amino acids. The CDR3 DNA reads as TGTGCCAGCAGTTTACTGCCGACCTCCTCCTACGAGCAGTACTTC. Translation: CASSLLPTSSYEQYF.

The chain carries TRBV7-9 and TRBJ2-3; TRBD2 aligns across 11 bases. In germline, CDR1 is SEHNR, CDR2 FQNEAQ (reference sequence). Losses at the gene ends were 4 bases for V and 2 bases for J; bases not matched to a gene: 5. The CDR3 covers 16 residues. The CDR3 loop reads CASSSPSGGHTDTQYF. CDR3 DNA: TGTGCCAGCAGCTCTCCTAGCGGGGGGCACACAGATACGCAGTATTTT.

CDR3 amino acids: CASSLAPGTGKFEQYF. The CDR3 region has the DNA TGTGCCAGCAGTTTAGCCCCCGGGACAGGGAAGTTCGAGCAGTACTTC. The chain carries TRBV27 and TRBJ2-7; 9 nucleotides agree with TRBD1. After removal of 2 bases from V and 6 bases from J, the junction contained 11 bases not matched to a gene. Germline CDR1 MNHEY, CDR2 SMNVEV (reference sequence). This CDR3 comprises 16 residues.

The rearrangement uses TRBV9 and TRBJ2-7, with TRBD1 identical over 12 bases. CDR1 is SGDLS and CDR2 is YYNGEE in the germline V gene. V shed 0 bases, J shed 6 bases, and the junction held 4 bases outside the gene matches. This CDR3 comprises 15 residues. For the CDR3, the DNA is TGTGCCAGCAGCGTAGGGGACAGGGGGCGCGGCGAGCAGTACTTC. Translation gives CASSVGDRGRGEQYF. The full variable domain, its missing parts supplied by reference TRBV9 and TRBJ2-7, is DSGVTQTPKHLITATGQRVTLRCSPRSGDLSVYWYQQSLDQGLQFLIQYYNGEERAKGNILERFSAQQFPDLHSELNLSSLELGDSALYFCASSVGDRGRGEQYFGPGTRLTVT.

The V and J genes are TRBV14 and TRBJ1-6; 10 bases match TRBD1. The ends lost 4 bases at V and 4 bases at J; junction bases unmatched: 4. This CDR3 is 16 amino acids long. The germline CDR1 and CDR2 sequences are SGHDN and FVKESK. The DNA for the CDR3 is TGTGCCAGCAGCCGGACAGGGGGAGGGTATAATTCACCCCTCCACTTT. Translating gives CASSRTGGGYNSPLHF.

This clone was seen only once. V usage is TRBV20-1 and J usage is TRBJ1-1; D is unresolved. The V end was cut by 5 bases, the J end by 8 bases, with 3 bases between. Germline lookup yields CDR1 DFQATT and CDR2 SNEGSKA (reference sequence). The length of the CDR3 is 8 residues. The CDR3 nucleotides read TGCAGTGCTGGGGAAGCTTTCTTT. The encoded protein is CSAGEAFF.

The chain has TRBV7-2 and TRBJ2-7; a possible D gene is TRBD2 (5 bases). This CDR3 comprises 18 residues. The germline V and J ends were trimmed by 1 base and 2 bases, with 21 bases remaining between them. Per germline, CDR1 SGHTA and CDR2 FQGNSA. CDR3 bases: TGTGCCAGCAGCTTAGAAAAGTTGAGAACAGACGGGGCCTACGAGCAGTACTTC. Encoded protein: CASSLEKLRTDGAYEQYF.

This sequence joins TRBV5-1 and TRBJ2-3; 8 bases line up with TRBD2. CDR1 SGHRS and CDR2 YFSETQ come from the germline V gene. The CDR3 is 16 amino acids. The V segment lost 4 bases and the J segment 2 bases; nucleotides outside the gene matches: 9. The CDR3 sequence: CASSPARAGDTDTQYF. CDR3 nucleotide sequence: TGCGCCAGCAGCCCCGCTCGAGCGGGGGACACAGATACGCAGTATTTT.

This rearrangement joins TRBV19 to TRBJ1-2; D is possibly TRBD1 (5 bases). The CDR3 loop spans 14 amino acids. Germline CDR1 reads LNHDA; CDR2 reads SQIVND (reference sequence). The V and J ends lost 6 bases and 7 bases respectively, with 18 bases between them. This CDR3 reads CASSPTGAASGYTF. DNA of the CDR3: TGTGCCAGTAGCCCGACCGGGGCCGCGAGTGGCTACACCTTC.